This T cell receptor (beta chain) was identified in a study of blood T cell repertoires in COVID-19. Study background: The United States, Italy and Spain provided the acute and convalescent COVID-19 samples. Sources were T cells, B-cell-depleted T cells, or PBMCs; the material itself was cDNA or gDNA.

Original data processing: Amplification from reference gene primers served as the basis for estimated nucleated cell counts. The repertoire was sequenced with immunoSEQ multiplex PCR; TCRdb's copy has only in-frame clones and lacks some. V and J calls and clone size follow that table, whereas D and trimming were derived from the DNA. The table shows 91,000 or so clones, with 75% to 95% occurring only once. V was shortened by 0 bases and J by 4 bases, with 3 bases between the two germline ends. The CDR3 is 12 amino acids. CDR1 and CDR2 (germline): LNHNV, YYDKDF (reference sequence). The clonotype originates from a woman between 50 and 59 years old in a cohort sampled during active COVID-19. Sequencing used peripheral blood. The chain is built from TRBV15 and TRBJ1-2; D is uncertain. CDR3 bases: TGTGCCACCAGCAGAGACAGCTATGGCTACACCTTC. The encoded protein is CATSRDSYGYTF.